The entry below gives a single T cell receptor (beta chain) sequence along with its context. The data were taken from a study of T cell changes during pregnancy in multiple sclerosis. Sequencing used immunoSEQ multiplex PCR; TCRdb keeps in-frame clones, though not all of them. Of approximately 60,000 clones listed, roughly 92% are singletons. V was clipped by 3 bases and J by 6 bases, with 6 bases between them. The germline CDR1 and CDR2 sequences are DFQATT and SNEGSKA (reference sequence). This CDR3 contains 11 residues. This chain joins TRBV20-1 and TRBJ2-1, with D uncertain. The receptor's source is a female donor with multiple sclerosis, enrolled in a pregnancy study. This material consisted of CD8+ T cells from peripheral blood mononuclear cells, taken in the second trimester of pregnancy. In DNA form, the CDR3 reads TGCAGTGCTAGCGATAGCAATGAGCAGTTCTTC. This translates into CSASDSNEQFF.